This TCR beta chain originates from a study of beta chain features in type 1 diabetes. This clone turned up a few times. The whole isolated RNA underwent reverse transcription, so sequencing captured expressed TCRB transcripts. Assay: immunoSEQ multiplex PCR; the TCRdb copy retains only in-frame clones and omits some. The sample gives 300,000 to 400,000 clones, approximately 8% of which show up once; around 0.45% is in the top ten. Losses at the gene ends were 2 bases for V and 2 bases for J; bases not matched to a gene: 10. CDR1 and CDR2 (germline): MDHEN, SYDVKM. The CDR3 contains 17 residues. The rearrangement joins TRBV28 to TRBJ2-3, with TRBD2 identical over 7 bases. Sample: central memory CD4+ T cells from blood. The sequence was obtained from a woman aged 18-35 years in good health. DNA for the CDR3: TGTGCCAGCAGTTTACGCGGGAGATTGCGGTTCACAGATACGCAGTATTTT. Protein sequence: CASSLRGRLRFTDTQYF.